This T cell receptor (beta chain) was identified during a study of T cells in Graves' hyperthyroidism and ophthalmopathy (dated by TCRdb to between 2017 and 2020). Regarding the complete study: Peripheral blood was collected at initial diagnosis, before any treatment. TCR V-J signatures able to tell the groups apart were searched for in a discovery cohort of 95 or so patients, of whom approximately 40 had Graves' ophthalmopathy and roughly 57 had stable Graves' hyperthyroidism. Prospective prediction of ophthalmopathy was tested in an independent validation cohort of 18 to 20 hyperthyroidism patients and 17 patients who later progressed to ophthalmopathy. The 100 or so discovery patients were randomly divided into training and test sets at a 7:3 ratio. In several Graves' hyperthyroidism patients, the study also compared T-cell repertoires from thyroid tissue with T-cell repertoires from blood. Once sampling was done, hyperthyroidism patients were given methimazole at a starting dose of 30 mg daily, whereas ophthalmopathy patients were given high-dose intravenous methylprednisolone. The paper reports TCR Vbeta CDR3 sequencing of roughly 140 peripheral blood samples: approximately 43 ophthalmopathy, approximately 74 hyperthyroidism and around 17 progressor patients.

TCR beta CDR3 regions were amplified from RNA transcripts. The first round of RT-PCR for the TCR CDR3 was performed with the HTBI primer set and the Qiagen OneStep RT-PCR kit. Libraries were constructed in a second round of multiplex PCR, after which size selection and purification were performed. Libraries were sequenced paired-end with 100 bp reads on an Illumina HiSeq2000. The study's processing was this. Raw data were processed with SOAPnuke, discarding reads with adapters, uncalled bases, mean Phred below 15, or no exact constant-primer or identifier match. High-quality paired reads were merged using COPE v1.2.5, and each unique nucleotide sequence was defined as a clonotype. MiTCR v1.1 was used to align the clonotypes against IMGT TRBV, TRBD and TRBJ reference segments. Analysis was restricted to V-J combinations with a frequency above 0.0001, which covered just over 98% of repertoires. A TCS score was defined as the ratio between F50 (clonal expansion) and ExV (chaos), using BLOSUM62-based TCRdist between CDR3 peptides within each V-J. Welch's t-statistics and random forest reduced fewer than 550 V-J features to 10 to 15, which were used in a naive Bayes classifier (R e1071). Clones were called with MiXCR by TCRdb after fastp trimmed the public reads at Q25, and only in-frame beta chains were retained. Rows with a matching CDR3 protein are joined into one entry that keeps the most common DNA and genes. These V and J calls are TCRdb output, not the study's own analysis. The sample table holds about 350,000 distinct CDR3 sequences, of which roughly 18% were seen once. Less than 20% of the sample comes from the top ten.

The germline V gene encodes CDR1 MGHDK and CDR2 SYGVNS. Inclusive of the bounding cysteine and phenylalanine, the CDR3 is 13 residues long. Left in the record is the CDR3 DNA by itself, 39 bases read in frame from the first base. The junction carries 10 bases between V and J, which are trimmed by 3 bases and 5 bases respectively. In the ophthalmopathy patients, disease was moderately to severely active, with a Clinical Activity Score of 3 or more, a NOSPECS grade of 4 or more, and a duration of less than 3 months. Exclusion was applied to patients with uncontrolled infections, other autoimmune diseases, pregnancy or lactation. Diagnoses relied on clinical symptoms, serum thyroxine and TRAb, thyroid ultrasound and orbital computed tomography. PBMCs were separated from approximately 10 ml of fresh peripheral blood using Ficoll-Paque density gradient centrifugation. Total RNA was extracted with Trizol reagent, and quality was checked on an Agilent 2100 Bioanalyzer.

Points the paper makes about the study in general: In validation, the model predicted progression to ophthalmopathy a median of around 6.5 months before onset, with roughly 70% sensitivity and roughly 77% specificity. A 13 V-J signature model separated ophthalmopathy from stable hyperthyroidism, with around 91% sensitivity and 81.08% specificity in cross-validation and 80%/75% in testing. Blood samples also contained most of the expanded thyroid clonotypes (frequency above 0.001), which suggests that blood repertoires may reflect thyroid immune responses. No statistical method was used to set the sample size in advance, and investigators knew the group allocation.

Concerning this clonotype itself: Its cognate antigen has yet to be identified. Qualities for individual bases were not recorded, and no much larger clone is one base off.

Here the chain combines TRBV25-1 and TRBJ2-5, with the D gene not confidently named. The sample consisted of blood. This receptor was obtained from a woman between 40 and 55 years old with Graves' ophthalmopathy. This receptor has the CDR3 CASSDNQRETQYF. In nucleotide form, the sequence is TGTGCCAGCAGTGATAACCAGAGGGAGACCCAGTACTTC.